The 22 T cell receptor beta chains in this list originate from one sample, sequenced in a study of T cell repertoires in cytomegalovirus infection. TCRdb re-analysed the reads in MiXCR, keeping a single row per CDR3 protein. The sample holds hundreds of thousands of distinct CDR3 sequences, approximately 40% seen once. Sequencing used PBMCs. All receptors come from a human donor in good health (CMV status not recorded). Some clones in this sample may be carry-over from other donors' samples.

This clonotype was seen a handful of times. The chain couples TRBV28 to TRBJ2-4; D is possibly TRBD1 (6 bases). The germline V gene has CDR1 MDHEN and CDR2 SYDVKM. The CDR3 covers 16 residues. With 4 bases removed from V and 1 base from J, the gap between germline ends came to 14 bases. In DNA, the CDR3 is TGTGCCAGCAGTTCAGGGGAGCCACCGGCCAAAAACATTCAGTACTTC. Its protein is CASSSGEPPAKNIQYF.

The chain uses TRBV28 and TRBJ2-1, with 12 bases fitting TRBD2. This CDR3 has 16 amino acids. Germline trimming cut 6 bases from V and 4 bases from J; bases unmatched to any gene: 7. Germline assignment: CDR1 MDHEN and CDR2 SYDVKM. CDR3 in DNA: TGTGCCAGCAGATTCGGGCTAGCGGGAGGGTACAATGAGCAGTTCTTC. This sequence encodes CASRFGLAGGYNEQFF. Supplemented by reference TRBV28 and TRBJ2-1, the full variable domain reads DVKVTQSSRYLVKRTGEKVFLECVQDMDHENMFWYRQDPGLGLRLIYFSYDVKMKEKGDIPEGYSVSREKKERFSLILESASTNQTSMYLCASRFGLAGGYNEQFFGPGTRLTVL.

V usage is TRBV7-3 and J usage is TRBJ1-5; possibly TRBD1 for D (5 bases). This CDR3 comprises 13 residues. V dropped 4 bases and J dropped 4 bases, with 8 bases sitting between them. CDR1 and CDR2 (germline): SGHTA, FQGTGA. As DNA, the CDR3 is TGTGCCAGCAGCTGGGACGTAAATCAGCCCCAGCATTTT. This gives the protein CASSWDVNQPQHF.

The CDR3 DNA reads TGTGCCAGCAGTGCCCTGAGAGCGGGAATCCAAGAGACCCAGTACTTC. It yields the protein CASSALRAGIQETQYF. The V call is TRBV28, the J call TRBJ2-5, with TRBD2 matching over 7 bases. Germline lookup yields CDR1 MDHEN and CDR2 SYDVKM. The CDR3 contains 16 residues. Trimming removed 5 bases from V and 1 base from J; junction bases left unmatched: 10.

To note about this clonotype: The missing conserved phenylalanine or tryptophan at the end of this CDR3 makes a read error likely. For the CDR3, the DNA is TGTGCCAGCAGCGCCGACTCTACGGCCCAGTACTTA. Translation: CASSADSTAQYL. The chain links TRBV9 to TRBJ2-5; no reliable D call. Germline-derived CDR1 and CDR2 are SGDLS and YYNGEE. This CDR3 has 12 amino acids. Trimming removed 3 bases at V and 9 bases at J, with 12 bases between.

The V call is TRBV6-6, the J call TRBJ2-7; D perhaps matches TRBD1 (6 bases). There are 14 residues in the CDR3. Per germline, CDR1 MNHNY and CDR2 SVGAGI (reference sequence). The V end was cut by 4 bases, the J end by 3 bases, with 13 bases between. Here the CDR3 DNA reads TGTGCCAGCAGTTGGGGGCGCCCGCTCTACGAGCAGTACTTC. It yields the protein CASSWGRPLYEQYF.

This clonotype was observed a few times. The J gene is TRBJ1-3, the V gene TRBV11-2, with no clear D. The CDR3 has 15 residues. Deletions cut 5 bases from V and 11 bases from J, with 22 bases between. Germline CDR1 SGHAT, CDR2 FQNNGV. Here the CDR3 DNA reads TGTGCCAGCAGCCGGACGAGGCCGGGTCCGTTTTCCATATATTTT. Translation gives CASSRTRPGPFSIYF.

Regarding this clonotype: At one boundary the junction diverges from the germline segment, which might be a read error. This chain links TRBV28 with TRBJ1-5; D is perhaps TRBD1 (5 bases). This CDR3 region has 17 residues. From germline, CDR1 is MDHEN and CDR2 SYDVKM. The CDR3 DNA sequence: TGTGCCATCAGTCCCGGACCTAGGAAAGGGGGCAATCAGCCCCAGCATTTT. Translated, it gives CAISPGPRKGGNQPQHF.

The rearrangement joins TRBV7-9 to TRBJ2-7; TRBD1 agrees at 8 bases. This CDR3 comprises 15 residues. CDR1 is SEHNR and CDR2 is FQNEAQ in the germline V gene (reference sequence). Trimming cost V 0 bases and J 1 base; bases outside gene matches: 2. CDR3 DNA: TGTGCCAGCAGCTTAGCGGGACAGGCGTCCTACGAGCAGTACTTC. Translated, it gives CASSLAGQASYEQYF. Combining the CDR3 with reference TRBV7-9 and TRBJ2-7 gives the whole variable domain DTGVSQNPRHKITKRGQNVTFRCDPISEHNRLYWYRQTLGQGPEFLTYFQNEAQLEKSRLLSDRFSAERPKGSFSTLEIQRTEQGDSAMYLCASSLAGQASYEQYFGPGTRLTVT.

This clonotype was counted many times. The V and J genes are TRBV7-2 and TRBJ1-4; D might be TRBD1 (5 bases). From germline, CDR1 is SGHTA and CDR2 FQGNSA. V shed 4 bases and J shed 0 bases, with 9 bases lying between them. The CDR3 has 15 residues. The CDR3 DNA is TGTGCCAGCAGCTACGACAGCCCAACTAATGAAAAACTGTTTTTT. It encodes CASSYDSPTNEKLFF.

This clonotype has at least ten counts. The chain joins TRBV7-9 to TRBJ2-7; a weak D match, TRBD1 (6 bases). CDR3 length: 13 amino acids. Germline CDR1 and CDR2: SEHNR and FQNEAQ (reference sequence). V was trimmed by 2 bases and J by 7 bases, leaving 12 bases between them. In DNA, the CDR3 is TGTGCCAGCAGCTTAACAGGGCCTAGGGAGCAGTACTTC. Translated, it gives CASSLTGPREQYF. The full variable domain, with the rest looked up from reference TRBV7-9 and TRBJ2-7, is DTGVSQNPRHKITKRGQNVTFRCDPISEHNRLYWYRQTLGQGPEFLTYFQNEAQLEKSRLLSDRFSAERPKGSFSTLEIQRTEQGDSAMYLCASSLTGPREQYFGPGTRLTVT.

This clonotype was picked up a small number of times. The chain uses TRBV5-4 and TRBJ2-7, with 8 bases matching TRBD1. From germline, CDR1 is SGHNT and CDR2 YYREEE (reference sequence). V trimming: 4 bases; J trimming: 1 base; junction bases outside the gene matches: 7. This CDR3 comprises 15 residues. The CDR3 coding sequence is TGTGCCAGCAGCCCTTCGGGGGACAGGTCCTACGAGCAGTACTTC. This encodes CASSPSGDRSYEQYF.

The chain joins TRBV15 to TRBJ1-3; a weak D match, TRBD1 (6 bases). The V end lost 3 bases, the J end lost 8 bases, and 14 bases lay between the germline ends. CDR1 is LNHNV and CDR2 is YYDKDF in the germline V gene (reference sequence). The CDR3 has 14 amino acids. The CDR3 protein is CATSSEGEEDTIYF. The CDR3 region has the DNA TGTGCCACCAGCAGCGAGGGGGAAGAGGACACCATATATTTT. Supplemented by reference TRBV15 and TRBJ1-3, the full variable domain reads DAMVIQNPRYQVTQFGKPVTLSCSQTLNHNVMYWYQQKSSQAPKLLFHYYDKDFNNEADTPDNFQSRRPNTSFCFLDIRSPGLGDTAMYLCATSSEGEEDTIYFGEGSWLTVV.

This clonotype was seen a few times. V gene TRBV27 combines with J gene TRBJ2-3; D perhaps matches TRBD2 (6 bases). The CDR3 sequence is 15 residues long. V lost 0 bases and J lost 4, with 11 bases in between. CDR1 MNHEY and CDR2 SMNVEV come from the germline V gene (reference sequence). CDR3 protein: CASSLSVQRADTQYF. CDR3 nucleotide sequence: TGTGCCAGCAGTTTATCGGTCCAGCGGGCAGATACGCAGTATTTT.

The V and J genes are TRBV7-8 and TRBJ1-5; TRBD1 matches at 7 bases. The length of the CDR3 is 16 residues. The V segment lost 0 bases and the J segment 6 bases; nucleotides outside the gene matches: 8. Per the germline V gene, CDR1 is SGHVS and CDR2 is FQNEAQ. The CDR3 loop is CASSLARQGGFQPQHF. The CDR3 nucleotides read TGTGCCAGCAGCTTAGCAAGACAGGGAGGTTTTCAGCCCCAGCATTTT.

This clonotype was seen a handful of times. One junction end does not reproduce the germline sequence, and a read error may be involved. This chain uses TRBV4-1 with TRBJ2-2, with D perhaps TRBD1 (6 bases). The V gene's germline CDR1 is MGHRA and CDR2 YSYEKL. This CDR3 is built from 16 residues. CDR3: CASSHQQGPNAGELFF. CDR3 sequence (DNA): TGCGCCAGCAGCCATCAGCAGGGGCCGAACGCCGGGGAGCTGTTTTTT.

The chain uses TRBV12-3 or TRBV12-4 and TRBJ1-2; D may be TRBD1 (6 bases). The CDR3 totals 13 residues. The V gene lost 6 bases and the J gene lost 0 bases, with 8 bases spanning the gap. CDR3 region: CASRQGSNYGYTF. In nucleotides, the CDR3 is TGTGCCAGCAGGCAGGGGTCTAACTATGGCTACACCTTC.

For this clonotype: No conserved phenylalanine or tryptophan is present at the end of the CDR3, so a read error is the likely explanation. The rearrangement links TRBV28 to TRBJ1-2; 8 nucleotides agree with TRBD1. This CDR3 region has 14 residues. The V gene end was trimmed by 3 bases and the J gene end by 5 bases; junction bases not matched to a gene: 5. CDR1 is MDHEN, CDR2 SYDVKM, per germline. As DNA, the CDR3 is TGTGCCAGCAGTTTGGACAGGGTTGGATATGGCTACACCATC. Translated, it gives CASSLDRVGYGYTI.

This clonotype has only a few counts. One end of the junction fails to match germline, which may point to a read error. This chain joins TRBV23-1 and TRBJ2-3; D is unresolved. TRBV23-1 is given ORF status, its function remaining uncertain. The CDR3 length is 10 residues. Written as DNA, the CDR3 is TGTACGGACGTCACAGATACGCAGTATTTT. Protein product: CTDVTDTQYF.

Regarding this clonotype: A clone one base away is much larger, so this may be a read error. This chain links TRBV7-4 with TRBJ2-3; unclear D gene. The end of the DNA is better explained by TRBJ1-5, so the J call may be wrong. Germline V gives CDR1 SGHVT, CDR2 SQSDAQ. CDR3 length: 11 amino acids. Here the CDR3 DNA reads TGTGCCAGCATTAGCACAGATACGCAGCATTTT. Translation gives CASISTDTQHF.

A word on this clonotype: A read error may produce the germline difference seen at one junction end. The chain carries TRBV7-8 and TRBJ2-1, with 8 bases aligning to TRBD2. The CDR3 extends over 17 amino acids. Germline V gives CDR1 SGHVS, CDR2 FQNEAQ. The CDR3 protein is CSSSSPASGGSWDEQFF. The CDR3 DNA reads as TGTTCCAGCAGCTCTCCGGCGAGCGGGGGTTCGTGGGATGAGCAGTTCTTC. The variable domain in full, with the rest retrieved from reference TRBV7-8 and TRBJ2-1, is GAGVSQSPRYKVAKRGQDVALRCDPISGHVSLFWYQQALGQGPEFLTYFQNEAQLDKSGLPSDRFFAERPEGSVSTLKIQRTQQEDSAVYLCSSSSPASGGSWDEQFFGPGTRLTVL.

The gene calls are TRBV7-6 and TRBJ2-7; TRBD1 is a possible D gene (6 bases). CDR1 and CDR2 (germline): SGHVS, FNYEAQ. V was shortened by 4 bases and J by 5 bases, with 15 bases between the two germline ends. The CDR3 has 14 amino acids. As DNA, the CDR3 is TGTGCCAGCAGCTGGGTCAGGGGTTCGCACGAGCAGTACTTC. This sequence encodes CASSWVRGSHEQYF.